This TCR beta chain was sequenced in a study of shared clonotypes between healthy human individuals. Study-level background: Donor ages ranged 18 to 49 years: a couple of women, a few men.

V was clipped by 2 bases and J by 4 bases, with 11 bases between them. This CDR3 is built from 14 residues. CDR1 is MNHNY and CDR2 is SVGAGI in the germline V gene (reference sequence). Findings of the study overall: Non-shared clonotypes displayed generation probabilities falling below those of clonotypes present in all four donors.

To note about this clone: Its antigen is as yet unknown.

An even split of each subset's genomic DNA across several immunoSEQ plates was performed. Repertoires were generated with immunoSEQ multiplex PCR, while TCRdb's copy carries only in-frame clones and drops some. The sample lists more than 2 million clones; 85% to 95% were seen once. The chain joins TRBV6-6 to TRBJ1-1; D may be TRBD1 (5 bases). Sequenced: naive CD4+ T cells sorted from blood. Subset: CD45RA+ positively selected. The sequence was obtained from a man in his late teens or twenties in good health. The CDR3 spells CASSYRAGGTEAFF. The CDR3 DNA follows: TGTGCCAGCAGTTACAGGGCCGGGGGCACTGAAGCTTTCTTT.